This T cell receptor beta chain derives from a study of T-cell reconstitution after alpha-beta-depleted transplantation in children. This clonotype was detected once. The CDR3 contains 18 residues. The TCRbeta library was prepared with unique molecular identifiers. From the PCR reads, TCRdb called clonotypes with MiXCR, one entry per CDR3 protein. Of a few hundred thousand distinct CDR3 sequences listed, 43% are singletons. The sample was PBMCs, taken before TCRalphabeta/CD19-depleted stem cell transplant. This sequence originates from a girl aged 2 to 10 with aplastic anemia, due to receive a stem cell transplant. V gene TRBV21-1 combines with J gene TRBJ2-1; the table's TRBD1 call for D was not verified on the DNA. TRBV21-1 is labeled a pseudogene. In nucleotides, the CDR3 is TGTGCCAGCATCCACAGGGGCCCCTGCCTTCGCTCCTACAATGAGCAGTTCTTC. It yields the protein CASIHRGPCLRSYNEQFF.